This is a list of T cell receptor beta chains from one sample in a study of shared clonotypes between healthy human individuals. Generated by immunoSEQ multiplex PCR, the TCRdb table keeps only in-frame clones and is missing some. The table lists 2 million to 2.5 million clones, just over 90% of them singletons, with about 0.39% in the top ten. Sequenced: naive CD4+ T cells from PBMCs. The receptors were sampled from a man aged 18 to 30 in good health. Some clones in this sample may be carry-over from other donors' samples. Each CDR3 is given with its conserved first and last residue. The D gene is left open where the match is weak. A clone size is listed for some rows: how often the clone was seen (once, few, many), or a class if it is expanded.

abundance	d_gene	v_gene	j_gene	CDR3nt	CDR3aa
-	TRBD2	TRBV28	TRBJ2-5	TGTGCCAGCAGTTGGGGGGGGGTGAAGGAGACCCAGTACTTC	CASSWGGVKETQYF
-	TRBD2	TRBV2	TRBJ2-7	TGTGCCAGCAGTGAGGCGGGGGTGGGGACTAACGAGCAGTACTTC	CASSEAGVGTNEQYF
-	-	TRBV25-1	TRBJ1-5	TGTGCCAGCAGCCCAAGCGAATATAGCAATCAGCCCCAGCATTTT	CASSPSEYSNQPQHF
few	-	TRBV18	TRBJ1-1	TGTGCCAGCCACACAGGGCTTGGCACTGAAGCTTTCTTT	CASHTGLGTEAFF
-	-	TRBV5-1	TRBJ2-7	TGCGCCAGCAGTGATAGAAACCACTACGAGCAGTACTTC	CASSDRNHYEQYF
-	-	TRBV28	TRBJ1-2	TGTGCCAGCAGTTCCCCTAGAGGAGTAATCACTAACTATGGCTACACCTTC	CASSSPRGVITNYGYTF
once	-	TRBV10-1	TRBJ2-3	TGCGCCAGCAGTGAGGGCACCCCAGCGGGTCGGCAGTATTTT	CASSEGTPAGRQYF
-	-	TRBV6-1	TRBJ1-5	TGTGCCAGCAGTGAACGCGGAAACAATCAGCCCCAGCATTTT	CASSERGNNQPQHF
-	-	TRBV7-3	TRBJ2-1	TGTGCCAGCAGCGCCGGGACTCATAAGGGGGGGCAGTTCTTC	CASSAGTHKGGQFF
-	-	TRBV28	TRBJ2-7	TGTGCCAGCAGTCGGCAGTCGGGCTACTCCTACGAGCAGTACTTC	CASSRQSGYSYEQYF
-	-	TRBV5-1	TRBJ2-6	TGCGCCAGCAGCTTGGGACCACGGGTGACTTTC	CASSLGPRVTF
-	TRBD2	TRBV4-1	TRBJ2-3	TGCGCCAGCAGCCAGGCCATTAGCGGGAGCAAGTCCTATACGCAGTATTTT	CASSQAISGSKSYTQYF
-	TRBD1	TRBV11-2	TRBJ1-3	TGTGCCAGCAGCCGAACCGGGACAGGGGGAAACACCATATATTTT	CASSRTGTGGNTIYF
once	-	TRBV28	TRBJ2-5	TGTGCCAGCAGTTCCCCGTCCTATAAGGGAGAGACCCAGTACTTC	CASSSPSYKGETQYF
-	-	TRBV28	TRBJ2-5	TGTGCCAGCAGTTTATCGCAGGGTCGAAAGACCCAGTACTTC	CASSLSQGRKTQYF
once	TRBD1	TRBV10-3	TRBJ1-1	TGTGCCATCAGCATACAGGGGGCCCCTGAAGCTTTCTTT	CAISIQGAPEAFF
-	-	TRBV30	TRBJ2-7	TGTGCCTGGACGGGATATAGCGGAGACTACGAGCAGTACTTC	CAWTGYSGDYEQYF
-	-	TRBV9	TRBJ2-1	TGTGCCAGCAGCGTAGATGGACAGTACAATGAGCAGTTCTTC	CASSVDGQYNEQFF
-	-	TRBV28	TRBJ1-5	TGTGCCAGCAGCCCGAGGGGGGCGGGCAATCAGCCCCAGCATTTT	CASSPRGAGNQPQHF
-	TRBD1	TRBV2	TRBJ1-5	TGTGCCAGCAGTGAAGCGACAGGGTTTCAGCCCCAGCATTTT	CASSEATGFQPQHF
-	-	TRBV19	TRBJ1-1	TGTGCCAGTATTAACGGACCTCAGAACACTGAAGCTTTCTTT	CASINGPQNTEAFF
-	TRBD1	TRBV27	TRBJ2-7	TGTGCCAGCAGGCGGACAGGGGCGAACGAGCAGTACTTC	CASRRTGANEQYF
-	-	TRBV5-1	TRBJ2-1	TGCGCCAGCAGCCCCGATTCCCGGCAAAACAATGAGCAGTTCTTC	CASSPDSRQNNEQFF
-	-	TRBV7-3	TRBJ1-4	TGTGCCAGCAGCTTGCAGTACTTTAATGAAAAACTGTTTTTT	CASSLQYFNEKLFF
-	-	TRBV10-3	TRBJ2-7	TGTGCCATCACGGCCGAACAGTCACTTCGGGAGCAGTACTTC	CAITAEQSLREQYF
-	TRBD1	TRBV18	TRBJ1-1	TGTGCCAGCTCACCCGACAGGGGGCATACTGAAGCTTTCTTT	CASSPDRGHTEAFF
-	TRBD1	TRBV11-2	TRBJ1-2	TGTGCCAGCAGTCGGGACAGGGTTGAGGGCTATGGCTACACCTTC	CASSRDRVEGYGYTF
-	-	TRBV2	TRBJ1-5	TGTGCCAGCAGTGAACTCGGGCCTCAAGTTTCGGGGCCCCAGCATTTT	CASSELGPQVSGPQHF
-	-	TRBV28	TRBJ1-5	TGTGCCAGCAGCTGGGGGCTAGGCAATCAGCCCCAGCATTTT	CASSWGLGNQPQHF
-	TRBD2	TRBV10-3	TRBJ2-7	TGTGCCACCTGGACTAGCGTCGACGAGCAGTACTTC	CATWTSVDEQYF